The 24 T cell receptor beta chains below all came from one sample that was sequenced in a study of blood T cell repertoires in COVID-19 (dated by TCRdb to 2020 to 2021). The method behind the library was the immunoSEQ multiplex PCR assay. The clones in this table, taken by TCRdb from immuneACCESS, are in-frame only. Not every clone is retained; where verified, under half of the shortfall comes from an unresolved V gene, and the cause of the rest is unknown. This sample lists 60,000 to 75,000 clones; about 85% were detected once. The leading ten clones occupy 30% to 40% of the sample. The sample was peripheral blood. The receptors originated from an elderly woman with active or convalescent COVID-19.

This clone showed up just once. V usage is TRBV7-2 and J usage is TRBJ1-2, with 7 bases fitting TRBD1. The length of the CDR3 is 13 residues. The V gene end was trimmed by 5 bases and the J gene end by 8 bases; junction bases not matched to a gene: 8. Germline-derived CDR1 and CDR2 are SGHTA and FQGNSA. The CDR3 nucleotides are TGTGCCAGCAGCACGACAGGGCGCTTCGGCTACACCTTC. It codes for CASSTTGRFGYTF.

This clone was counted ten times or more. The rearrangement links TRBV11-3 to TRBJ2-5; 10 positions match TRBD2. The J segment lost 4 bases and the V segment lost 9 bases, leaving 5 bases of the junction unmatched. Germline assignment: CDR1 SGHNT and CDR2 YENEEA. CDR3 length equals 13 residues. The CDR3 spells CASGASGGETQYF. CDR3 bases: TGTGCCAGTGGCGCTAGCGGGGGAGAGACCCAGTACTTC.

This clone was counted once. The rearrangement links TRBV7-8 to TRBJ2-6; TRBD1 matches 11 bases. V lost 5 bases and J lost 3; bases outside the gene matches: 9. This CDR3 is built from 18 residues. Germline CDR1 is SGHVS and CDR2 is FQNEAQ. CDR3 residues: CASSKTGQGAGGANVLTF. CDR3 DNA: TGTGCCAGCAGCAAAACCGGACAGGGGGCGGGTGGGGCCAACGTCCTGACTTTC.

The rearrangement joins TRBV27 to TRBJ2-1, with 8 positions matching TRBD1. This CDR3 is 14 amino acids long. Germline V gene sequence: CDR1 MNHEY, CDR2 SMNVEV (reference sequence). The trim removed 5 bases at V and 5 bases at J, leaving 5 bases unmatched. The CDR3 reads CASSGWTGNNEQFF. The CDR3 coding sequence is TGTGCCAGCAGTGGGTGGACAGGGAACAATGAGCAGTTCTTC.

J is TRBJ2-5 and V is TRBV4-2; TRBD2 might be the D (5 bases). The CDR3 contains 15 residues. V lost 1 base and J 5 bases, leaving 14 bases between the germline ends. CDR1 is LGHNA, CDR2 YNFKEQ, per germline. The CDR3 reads CASSQGPGGGETQYF. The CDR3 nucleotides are TGTGCCAGCAGCCAAGGTCCAGGAGGTGGGGAGACCCAGTACTTC.

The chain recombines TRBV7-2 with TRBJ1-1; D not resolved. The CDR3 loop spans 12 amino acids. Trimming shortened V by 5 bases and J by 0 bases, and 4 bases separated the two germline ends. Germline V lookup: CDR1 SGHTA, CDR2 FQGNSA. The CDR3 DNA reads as TGTGCCAGCAGCACAGTGAACACTGAAGCTTTCTTT. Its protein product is CASSTVNTEAFF.

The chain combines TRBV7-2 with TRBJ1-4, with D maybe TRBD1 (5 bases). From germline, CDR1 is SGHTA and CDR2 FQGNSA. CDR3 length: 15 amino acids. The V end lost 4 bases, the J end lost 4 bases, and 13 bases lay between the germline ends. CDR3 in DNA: TGTGCCAGCAGCTCCCAAGGGCAGGGTAATGAAAAACTGTTTTTT. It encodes CASSSQGQGNEKLFF.

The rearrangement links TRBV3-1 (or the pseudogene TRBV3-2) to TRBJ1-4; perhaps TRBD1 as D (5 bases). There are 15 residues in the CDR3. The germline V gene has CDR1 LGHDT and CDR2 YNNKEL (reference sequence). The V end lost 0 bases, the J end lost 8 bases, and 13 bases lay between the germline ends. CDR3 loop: CASSQDIGDVEKLFF. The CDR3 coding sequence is TGTGCCAGCAGCCAAGATATAGGGGATGTAGAAAAACTGTTTTTT.

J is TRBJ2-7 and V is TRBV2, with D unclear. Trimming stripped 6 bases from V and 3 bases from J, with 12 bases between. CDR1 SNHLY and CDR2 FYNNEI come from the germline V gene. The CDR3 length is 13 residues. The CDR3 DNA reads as TGTGCCAGCAGCCAGACTCGGGTCTACGAGCAGTACTTC. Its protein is CASSQTRVYEQYF.

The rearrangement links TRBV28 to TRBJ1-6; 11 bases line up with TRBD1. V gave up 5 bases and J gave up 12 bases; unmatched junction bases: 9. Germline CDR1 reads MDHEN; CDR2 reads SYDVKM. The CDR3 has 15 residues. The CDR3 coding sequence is TGTGCCAGCAGTGCACCGGGACAGGGGGATGAACCCCTCCACTTT. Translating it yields CASSAPGQGDEPLHF.

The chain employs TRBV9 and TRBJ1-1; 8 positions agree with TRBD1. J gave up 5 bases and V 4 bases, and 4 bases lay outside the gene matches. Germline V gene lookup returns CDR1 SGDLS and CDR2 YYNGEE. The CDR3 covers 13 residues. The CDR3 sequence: CASSLTGGTEAFF. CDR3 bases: TGTGCCAGCAGCCTTACAGGGGGAACTGAAGCTTTCTTT.

The CDR3 sequence is CASSLGSGGYTF. The CDR3, as DNA: TGTGCCAGCAGTTTAGGGTCGGGTGGCTACACCTTC. J is TRBJ1-2 and V is TRBV12-3 or TRBV12-4; D not resolved. Trimming stripped 1 base from V and 7 bases from J, with 7 bases between. The CDR3 totals 12 residues.

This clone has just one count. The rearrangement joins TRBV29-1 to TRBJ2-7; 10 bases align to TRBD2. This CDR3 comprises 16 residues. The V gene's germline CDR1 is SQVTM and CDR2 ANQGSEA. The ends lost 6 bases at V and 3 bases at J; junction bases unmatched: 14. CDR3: CSVVTLLAGSRYEQYF. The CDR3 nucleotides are TGCAGCGTGGTAACGTTACTAGCGGGGTCTCGCTACGAGCAGTACTTC.

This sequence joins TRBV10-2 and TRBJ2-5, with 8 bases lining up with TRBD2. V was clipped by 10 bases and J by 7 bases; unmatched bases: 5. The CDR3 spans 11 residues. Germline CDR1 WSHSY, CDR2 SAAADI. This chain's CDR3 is CATDSGVTQYF. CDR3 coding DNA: TGCGCCACCGATAGCGGGGTGACCCAGTACTTC.

In DNA, the CDR3 is TGTGCCAGCAGCGTCTCTCGCACAGATACGCAGTATTTT. Translating it yields CASSVSRTDTQYF. The chain uses TRBV6-4 and TRBJ2-3; D gene ambiguous. Germline V gives CDR1 MRHNA, CDR2 SNTAGT. V shed 6 bases and J shed 1 base, with 8 bases lying between them. The CDR3 is 13 residues long.

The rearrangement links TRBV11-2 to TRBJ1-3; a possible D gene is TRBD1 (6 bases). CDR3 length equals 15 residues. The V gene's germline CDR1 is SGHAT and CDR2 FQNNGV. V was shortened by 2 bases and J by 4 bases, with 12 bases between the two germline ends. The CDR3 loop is CASSLRQVSGNTIYF. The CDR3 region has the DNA TGTGCCAGCAGCTTACGACAGGTCTCAGGAAACACCATATATTTT. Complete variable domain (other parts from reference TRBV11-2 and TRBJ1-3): EAGVAQSPRYKIIEKRQSVAFWCNPISGHATLYWYQQILGQGPKLLIQFQNNGVVDDSQLPKDRFSAERLKGVDSTLKIQPAKLEDSAVYLCASSLRQVSGNTIYFGEGSWLTVV.

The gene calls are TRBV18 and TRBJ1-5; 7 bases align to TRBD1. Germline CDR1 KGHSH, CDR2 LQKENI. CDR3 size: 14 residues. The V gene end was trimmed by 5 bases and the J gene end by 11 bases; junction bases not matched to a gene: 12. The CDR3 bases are TGTGCCAGCTCATCGGGACAGCTGGGGGGAACCCAGCATTTT. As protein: CASSSGQLGGTQHF.

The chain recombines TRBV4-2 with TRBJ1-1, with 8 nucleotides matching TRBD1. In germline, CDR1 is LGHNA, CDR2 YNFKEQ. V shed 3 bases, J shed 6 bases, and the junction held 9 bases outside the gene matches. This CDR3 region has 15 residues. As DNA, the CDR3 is TGTGCCAGCAGCCATGAAACAGGGGGTCACGCTGAAGCTTTCTTT. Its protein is CASSHETGGHAEAFF.

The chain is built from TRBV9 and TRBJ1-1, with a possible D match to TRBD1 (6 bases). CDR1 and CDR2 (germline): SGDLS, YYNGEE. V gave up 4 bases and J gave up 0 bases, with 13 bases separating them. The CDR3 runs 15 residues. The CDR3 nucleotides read TGTGCCAGCAGCTCCCGGACAGCCTTGAACACTGAAGCTTTCTTT. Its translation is CASSSRTALNTEAFF.

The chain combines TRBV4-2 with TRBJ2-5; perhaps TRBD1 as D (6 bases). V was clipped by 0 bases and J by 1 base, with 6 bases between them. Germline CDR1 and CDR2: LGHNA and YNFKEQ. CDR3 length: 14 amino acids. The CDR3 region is CASSQEGGQETQYF. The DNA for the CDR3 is TGTGCCAGCAGCCAAGAAGGGGGCCAAGAGACCCAGTACTTC.

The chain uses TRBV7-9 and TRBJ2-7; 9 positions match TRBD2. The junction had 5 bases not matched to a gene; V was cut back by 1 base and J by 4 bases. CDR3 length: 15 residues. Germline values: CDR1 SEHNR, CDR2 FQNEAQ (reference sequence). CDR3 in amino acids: CASSLGGGGVYEQYF. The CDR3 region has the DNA TGTGCCAGCAGCTTAGGGGGCGGGGGGGTATACGAGCAGTACTTC.

The CDR3, as DNA: TGTGCCAGCAGCTTAGGTTGGGGAGACAGGGCGAACACCGGGGAGCTGTTTTTT. Translated: CASSLGWGDRANTGELFF. This chain uses TRBV11-3 with TRBJ2-2; 7 bases line up with TRBD1. CDR3 length equals 18 residues. The V gene end was trimmed by 1 base and the J gene end by 0 bases; junction bases not matched to a gene: 8. Germline V CDR1 and CDR2: SGHNT, YENEEA.

This CDR3 is CASSFSTGYEQYF. CDR3 nucleotides: TGTGCCAGCAGTTTTTCAACAGGTTACGAGCAGTACTTC. This chain uses TRBV12-3 or TRBV12-4 with TRBJ2-7, with a weak D call TRBD1 (5 bases). The CDR3 length is 13 residues. Trimming shortened V by 3 bases and J by 4 bases, and 10 bases separated the two germline ends.

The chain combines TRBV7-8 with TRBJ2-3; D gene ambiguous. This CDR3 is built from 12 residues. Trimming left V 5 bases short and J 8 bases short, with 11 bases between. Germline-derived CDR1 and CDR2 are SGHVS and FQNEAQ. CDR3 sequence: CASSPFLGTQYF. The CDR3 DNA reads TGTGCCAGCAGCCCATTTCTCGGTACGCAGTATTTT.